A single sample is the source of the 20 T cell receptor beta chains below, sequenced in a study of response to subunit inactivated influenza vaccine. TCRdb itself ran the RT-PCR reads through MiXCR, one entry per CDR3 protein. The top ten hold 13% of the sample, which has 490,000 or so distinct CDR3 sequences, under 9% seen once. Material: PBMCs from blood, obtained about 23 months after vaccination. These receptors were collected from a man aged 50 to 75 who received an inactivated influenza vaccine.

The chain has TRBV7-2 and TRBJ2-7; D tentatively reads TRBD1 or TRBD2 (5 bases each). This CDR3 comprises 13 residues. V was clipped by 4 bases and J by 3 bases, with 10 bases between them. Germline CDR1 is SGHTA and CDR2 is FQGNSA. As DNA, the CDR3 is TGTGCCAGCAGCTCCGGGGCTGTCTACGAGCAGTACTTC. This gives the protein CASSSGAVYEQYF.

This clonotype appeared many times. The chain combines TRBV20-1 with TRBJ2-1; a weak D match, TRBD1 (6 bases). V was shortened by 6 bases and J by 3 bases, with 9 bases between the two germline ends. The CDR3 is made up of 12 amino acids. The germline gives CDR1 DFQATT, CDR2 SNEGSKA (reference sequence). For the CDR3, the DNA is TGCAGTGCCCGGGACAACTACAATGAGCAGTTCTTC. Translating it yields CSARDNYNEQFF.

The genes are TRBV28 and TRBJ2-2, with D possibly TRBD1 on 6 matching bases. Germline CDR1 MDHEN, CDR2 SYDVKM. The CDR3 extends over 14 amino acids. Between the trimmed V and J ends, which lost 8 bases and 1 base, there was a span of 11 bases. The CDR3 sequence: CASETGWNTGELFF. DNA of the CDR3: TGTGCCAGCGAAACAGGGTGGAACACCGGGGAGCTGTTTTTT.

Only a few counts were recorded for this clonotype. This chain connects TRBV29-1 to TRBJ2-5; either TRBD1 or TRBD2 may fit D (5 bases each). V was clipped by 4 bases and J by 3 bases, with 12 bases between them. This CDR3 region has 13 residues. Germline assignment: CDR1 SQVTM and CDR2 ANQGSEA. In nucleotides, the CDR3 is TGCAGCGTTGCCGGGGCGGCCAAAGAGACCCAGTACTTC. Translation: CSVAGAAKETQYF.

A few counts support this clonotype. V gene TRBV30 combines with J gene TRBJ1-3; D not certain. The germline V gene has CDR1 GTSNPN and CDR2 SVGIG (reference sequence). This CDR3 has 14 amino acids. The V and J ends lost 4 bases and 0 bases respectively, with 10 bases between them. Here the CDR3 reads CAWMSAVSGNTIYF. CDR3 DNA: TGTGCCTGGATGTCTGCAGTCTCTGGAAACACCATATATTTT.

In its sample, this clonotype was seen many times. J is TRBJ2-7 and V is TRBV5-1, with a possible D match to TRBD1 (6 bases). The germline V gene has CDR1 SGHRS and CDR2 YFSETQ. Trimming took 0 bases from V and 11 from J, leaving 12 bases between them. The CDR3 totals 12 residues. The CDR3: CASSLDVGTKYF. DNA of the CDR3: TGCGCCAGCAGCTTGGACGTAGGGACAAAGTACTTC.

This clonotype has more than one count but fewer than ten. The V and J genes are TRBV18 and TRBJ2-7; D ambiguous. The CDR3 has 15 amino acids. Deletions cut 2 bases from V and 3 bases from J, with 14 bases between. The germline gives CDR1 KGHSH, CDR2 LQKENI. In nucleotides, the CDR3 is TGTGCCAGCTCACCAGGCCAGGTACCTCTCTACGAGCAGTACTTC. This codes for CASSPGQVPLYEQYF.

A few counts support this clonotype. CDR3 nucleotides: TGCGCCAGCAGCTTGACCCTAGCGTCGAGCTCCTACGAGCAGTACTTC. The encoded protein is CASSLTLASSSYEQYF. The V call is TRBV5-1, the J call TRBJ2-7; D is possibly TRBD2 (6 bases). Trimming shortened V by 1 base and J by 0 bases, and 14 bases separated the two germline ends. Germline V gene data show CDR1 as SGHRS and CDR2 as YFSETQ. The length of the CDR3 is 16 residues.

The chain joins TRBV20-1 to TRBJ2-5, with TRBD2 matching over 11 bases. The CDR3 length is 14 residues. The germline CDR1 and CDR2 sequences are DFQATT and SNEGSKA (reference sequence). The CDR3 DNA follows: TGCAGCCGAGGGGGACTAGCGGTAGGAGAGACCCAGTACTTC. Its protein is CSRGGLAVGETQYF.

This chain joins TRBV10-3 and TRBJ2-7, with D perhaps TRBD1 (5 bases). Trimming took off 6 bases at V and 2 bases at J, with 8 bases between the two ends. CDR1 and CDR2 (germline): ENHRY, SYGVKD. The CDR3 has 12 residues. The CDR3 reads CAIRTGPYEQYF. The CDR3 DNA sequence: TGTGCCATCAGAACAGGTCCCTACGAGCAGTACTTC.

This clonotype was detected only a few times. At one end the junction does not follow the germline gene, possibly because of a read error. The rearrangement uses TRBV4-2 and TRBJ2-5, with 7 bases lining up with TRBD1. The CDR3 runs 13 residues. Germline-derived CDR1 and CDR2 are LGHNA and YNFKEQ. This CDR3 is CASSQGQKETQYF. In nucleotides, the CDR3 is TGTGCCAGCAGCCAGGGACAGAAAGAAACCCAGTACTTC.

This clonotype has a handful of counts. The chain uses TRBV13 and TRBJ1-2; tentatively, D is TRBD1 (5 bases). CDR1 is PRHDT, CDR2 FYEKMQ, per germline (reference sequence). CDR3 length: 14 residues. Between the trimmed V and J ends, which lost 8 bases and 9 bases, there was a span of 22 bases. CDR3 in amino acids: CASANMGTDQSYTF. The CDR3 nucleotides are TGTGCCAGCGCAAACATGGGGACGGATCAAAGCTACACCTTC.

This clonotype occurred many times. This sequence joins TRBV9 and TRBJ1-5; no firm D call. The CDR3 sequence is 14 residues long. V was pared by 4 bases and J by 1 base, with 9 bases between. Per the germline V gene, CDR1 is SGDLS and CDR2 is YYNGEE. CDR3 in DNA: TGTGCCAGCAGCTTAACAGCCAGCAATCAGCCCCAGCATTTT. Its protein product is CASSLTASNQPQHF.

This clonotype was counted ten times or more. V gene TRBV4-2 combines with J gene TRBJ2-4, with D possibly TRBD2 on 5 matching bases. Germline V gives CDR1 LGHNA, CDR2 YNFKEQ. V lost 0 bases to trimming and J lost 6 bases, with 12 bases between them. There are 15 residues in the CDR3. CDR3 residues: CASSQEGLARNIQYF. In DNA, the CDR3 is TGTGCCAGCAGCCAAGAAGGACTTGCCCGAAACATTCAGTACTTC.

This chain connects TRBV5-1 to TRBJ2-7; D not resolved. Germline CDR1 SGHRS, CDR2 YFSETQ. CDR3 size: 14 residues. V was cut by 3 bases and J by 2 bases, with 12 bases left in between. The CDR3 nucleotides are TGCGCCAGCAGCTCGGCCAAGAGTACCTACGAGCAGTACTTC. This sequence encodes CASSSAKSTYEQYF.

This clonotype was counted many times. The chain uses TRBV20-1 and TRBJ1-2, with a tentative D call TRBD1 (5 bases). The CDR3 contains 13 residues. V dropped 0 bases and J dropped 9 bases, with 14 bases sitting between them. Germline V gives CDR1 DFQATT, CDR2 SNEGSKA (reference sequence). The CDR3 nucleotides read TGCAGTGCTAGAGATGCGCAGGGTCTTAGCTACACCTTC. Its translation is CSARDAQGLSYTF.

Many counts were recorded for this clonotype. The chain has TRBV6-5 and TRBJ2-1; D is uncertain. There are 14 residues in the CDR3. Germline values: CDR1 MNHEY, CDR2 SVGAGI. V was clipped by 0 bases and J by 5 bases, with 8 bases between them. The CDR3 sequence is CASSYSGTHNEQFF. CDR3 nucleotides: TGTGCCAGCAGTTACTCGGGCACTCACAATGAGCAGTTCTTC.

The genes are TRBV3-1 and TRBJ2-7, with 7 bases aligning to TRBD2. The CDR3 contains 14 residues. Germline CDR1 LGHDT, CDR2 YNNKEL (reference sequence). V dropped 0 bases and J dropped 2; count of bases not matched to a gene: 1. CDR3 sequence reads: CASSQEGLAYEQYF. CDR3 in DNA: TGTGCCAGCAGCCAAGAAGGACTAGCCTACGAGCAGTACTTC.

This clonotype showed up many times. The V gene is TRBV4-2, the J gene TRBJ1-2, with 8 bases identical to TRBD1. J was trimmed by 5 bases and V by 0 bases; bases with no gene match: 14. The germline V gene encodes CDR1 LGHNA and CDR2 YNFKEQ. This CDR3 has 18 residues. The CDR3: CASSQDLTRPGGGYGYTF. The CDR3 bases are TGTGCCAGCAGCCAAGATCTAACGCGCCCAGGGGGCGGTTATGGCTACACCTTC.

This clonotype appeared a few times. This chain links TRBV19 with TRBJ1-1; D perhaps matches TRBD1 (5 bases). Germline loops: CDR1 LNHDA, CDR2 SQIVND (reference sequence). V was shortened by 6 bases and J by 2 bases, with 19 bases between the two germline ends. This CDR3 is built from 16 residues. CDR3 coding DNA: TGTGCCAGTAGGCCACGGGGCTCGTCGGGAAACACTGAAGCTTTCTTT. Translated: CASRPRGSSGNTEAFF.